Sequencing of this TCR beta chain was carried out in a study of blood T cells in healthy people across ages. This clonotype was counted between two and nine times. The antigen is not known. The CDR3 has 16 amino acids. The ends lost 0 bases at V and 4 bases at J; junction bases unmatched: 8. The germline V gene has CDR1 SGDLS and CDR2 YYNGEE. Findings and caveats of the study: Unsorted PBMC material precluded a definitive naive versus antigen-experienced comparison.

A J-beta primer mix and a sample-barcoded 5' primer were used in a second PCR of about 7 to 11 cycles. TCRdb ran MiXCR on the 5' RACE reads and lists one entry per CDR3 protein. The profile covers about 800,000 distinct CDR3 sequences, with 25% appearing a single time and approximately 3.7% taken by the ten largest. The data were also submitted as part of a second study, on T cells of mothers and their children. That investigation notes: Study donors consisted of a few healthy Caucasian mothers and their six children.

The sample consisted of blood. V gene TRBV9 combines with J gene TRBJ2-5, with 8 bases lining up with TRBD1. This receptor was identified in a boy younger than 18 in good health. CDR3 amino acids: CASSVEGFGQGETQYF. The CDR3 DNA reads TGTGCCAGCAGCGTAGAAGGGTTTGGACAGGGAGAGACCCAGTACTTC.